This T cell receptor (beta chain) derives from a study of cytomegalovirus exposure and HLA in healthy donors. Overall study: Earlier sequencing of 150 million to 200 million T cells yielded around 100 million unique TCR beta sequences.

PCR employed 60 Vbeta and 13 Jbeta primers. Method: immunoSEQ multiplex PCR; TCRdb's copy keeps in-frame clones and lacks some. The sample has just under 45,000 clones, around 53% seen once. Study-wide results and caveats: TCR beta sequences reportedly predicted most subjects' HLA-A and HLA-B alleles accurately. Of the V segments, some could not be distinguished, including TRBV6-2 and TRBV6-3, and were excluded.

Concerning this clone: Antigen specificity is unknown.

With 3 bases removed from V and 2 bases from J, the gap between germline ends came to 15 bases. The CDR3 extends over 15 amino acids. Germline-derived CDR1 and CDR2 are SQVTM and ANQGSEA. The sequencing input was PBMCs. This TCR was recovered from a man aged 55 to 69 in good health and CMV-seronegative. The chain uses TRBV29-1 and TRBJ2-3, with D possibly being TRBD2 (5 bases). Here the CDR3 DNA reads TGCAGCGTTGATTTATCGGGAACCCCCACAGATACGCAGTATTTT. Its protein is CSVDLSGTPTDTQYF.